A selection of T cell receptor beta chains follows, all from one sample in a study of Ad26.COV2.S vaccination and SARS-CoV-2 variants. Produced via immunoSEQ multiplex PCR; TCRdb's table is partial and in-frame only. This table has around 300,000 clones, 88% appearing once. Specimen: peripheral blood, collected in a trial of Ad26.COV2.S vaccine versus placebo. The receptors were sampled from a person between 18 and 60 years old who received the Ad26.COV2.S COVID-19 vaccine or a placebo. The CDR3 runs from the conserved cysteine through the conserved F or W. The order of the fields is clone size, CDR3 length, J gene, D gene, V gene, CDR3 DNA, CDR3 protein. The D gene is left open where the match is weak. Not all rows give a size; the values are once, few, many and, for expanded clones, a class.

abundance: -; len: 14; j_gene: TRBJ1-2; d_gene: TRBD1; v_gene: TRBV28; CDR3nt: TGTGCCAGCCGATCCGGACAGGGGAGCTATGGCTACACCTTC; CDR3aa: CASRSGQGSYGYTF
abundance: -; len: 14; j_gene: TRBJ2-7; d_gene: -; v_gene: TRBV2; CDR3nt: TGTGCCACCGCGGGACAGCGCCTAACCTACGAGCAGTACTTC; CDR3aa: CATAGQRLTYEQYF
abundance: -; len: 13; j_gene: TRBJ2-7; d_gene: -; v_gene: TRBV3-1/TRBV3-2; CDR3nt: TGTGCCAGCAGCCCACTAGAAAACTACGAGCAGTACTTC; CDR3aa: CASSPLENYEQYF
abundance: -; len: 13; j_gene: TRBJ2-6; d_gene: -; v_gene: TRBV5-1; CDR3nt: TGCGCCAGCGGGGGCTCTGGGGCCAACGTCCTGACTTTC; CDR3aa: CASGGSGANVLTF
abundance: -; len: 12; j_gene: TRBJ1-3; d_gene: -; v_gene: TRBV7-9; CDR3nt: TGTGCCACCGCAGTCTCTGGAAACACCATATATTTT; CDR3aa: CATAVSGNTIYF
abundance: -; len: 13; j_gene: TRBJ1-1; d_gene: TRBD1; v_gene: TRBV30; CDR3nt: TGTGCCTGGAGTCGACAGGGGGACACTGAAGCTTTCTTT; CDR3aa: CAWSRQGDTEAFF
abundance: -; len: 14; j_gene: TRBJ1-5; d_gene: -; v_gene: TRBV4-3; CDR3nt: TGCGCCAGCAGCCAGGGGGGAGGATTGCAGCCCCAGCATTTT; CDR3aa: CASSQGGGLQPQHF
abundance: -; len: 17; j_gene: TRBJ1-2; d_gene: TRBD1; v_gene: TRBV3-1/TRBV3-2; CDR3nt: TGTGCCAGCAGCCAGGAGGGAAGGACAGGGGTAAACTATGGCTACACCTTC; CDR3aa: CASSQEGRTGVNYGYTF
abundance: -; len: 17; j_gene: TRBJ1-2; d_gene: -; v_gene: TRBV19; CDR3nt: TGTGCCAGTAGTACCTCCGGGAGAACACCCTCCGACTATGGCTACACCTTC; CDR3aa: CASSTSGRTPSDYGYTF
abundance: once; len: 14; j_gene: TRBJ1-1; d_gene: TRBD1; v_gene: TRBV19; CDR3nt: TGTGCCAGTAGTGCGCAGGGGGCGGACACTGAAGCTTTCTTT; CDR3aa: CASSAQGADTEAFF
abundance: once; len: 13; j_gene: TRBJ1-1; d_gene: -; v_gene: TRBV11-1; CDR3nt: TGTGCCAGCAGCTTAAAAAGGAACACTGAAGCTTTCTTT; CDR3aa: CASSLKRNTEAFF
abundance: few; len: 13; j_gene: TRBJ1-5; d_gene: -; v_gene: TRBV12-3/TRBV12-4; CDR3nt: TGTGCCAGCAGTTTCGGTGGCAATCAGCCCCAGCATTTT; CDR3aa: CASSFGGNQPQHF
abundance: few; len: 15; j_gene: TRBJ1-1; d_gene: TRBD1; v_gene: TRBV5-1; CDR3nt: TGCGCCAGCAGCGGCAGGGGGATTAGGGAGACTGAAGCTTTCTTT; CDR3aa: CASSGRGIRETEAFF
abundance: -; len: 13; j_gene: TRBJ2-5; d_gene: TRBD2; v_gene: TRBV5-5; CDR3nt: TGTGCCAGCAGCCCACTAGCGAAGGAGACCCAGTACTTC; CDR3aa: CASSPLAKETQYF
abundance: few; len: 15; j_gene: TRBJ2-1; d_gene: TRBD2; v_gene: TRBV11-3; CDR3nt: TGTGCCAGCAGCAGACTAGCGGGAGGGTACAATGAGCAGTTCTTC; CDR3aa: CASSRLAGGYNEQFF
abundance: -; len: 13; j_gene: TRBJ1-1; d_gene: -; v_gene: TRBV5-1; CDR3nt: TGCGCCAGCAGCTTGAAGTTAGACACTGAAGCTTTCTTT; CDR3aa: CASSLKLDTEAFF
abundance: -; len: 15; j_gene: TRBJ2-7; d_gene: TRBD1; v_gene: TRBV7-9; CDR3nt: TGTGCCAGCAGCTTAACCGACAGGGTGGCCTACGAGCAGTACTTC; CDR3aa: CASSLTDRVAYEQYF
abundance: -; len: 14; j_gene: TRBJ2-2; d_gene: -; v_gene: TRBV20-1; CDR3nt: TGCAGTGCTAGTCTACGGAAGAACACCGGGGAGCTGTTTTTT; CDR3aa: CSASLRKNTGELFF
abundance: -; len: 17; j_gene: TRBJ1-1; d_gene: -; v_gene: TRBV6-2/TRBV6-3; CDR3nt: TGTGCCAGCAGTTACCCCGATCCATGGGGGCTGGACACTGAAGCTTTCTTT; CDR3aa: CASSYPDPWGLDTEAFF
abundance: -; len: 13; j_gene: TRBJ1-1; d_gene: -; v_gene: TRBV18; CDR3nt: TGTGCCAGCTCCCCCCACCCTAGGACTGAAGCTTTCTTT; CDR3aa: CASSPHPRTEAFF
abundance: -; len: 17; j_gene: TRBJ2-3; d_gene: -; v_gene: TRBV13; CDR3nt: TGTGCCAGCAGTCCTCCCCCCCGGGACTCAAGGACAGATACGCAGTATTTT; CDR3aa: CASSPPPRDSRTDTQYF
abundance: -; len: 15; j_gene: TRBJ1-3; d_gene: -; v_gene: TRBV15; CDR3nt: TGTGCCACCAGCAGTCCGGAGAACTCTGGAAACACCATATATTTT; CDR3aa: CATSSPENSGNTIYF
abundance: -; len: 12; j_gene: TRBJ1-1; d_gene: -; v_gene: TRBV13; CDR3nt: TGTGCCAGCAGCTTAGTTAACACTGAAGCTTTCTTT; CDR3aa: CASSLVNTEAFF
abundance: -; len: 12; j_gene: TRBJ1-4; d_gene: -; v_gene: TRBV3-1/TRBV3-2; CDR3nt: TGTGCCAGCAGCTTACAGGGTGAAAAACTGTTTTTT; CDR3aa: CASSLQGEKLFF
abundance: -; len: 14; j_gene: TRBJ2-7; d_gene: -; v_gene: TRBV7-2; CDR3nt: TGTGCCAGCAGCCCCCAGAGCGGCATCGGCGAGCAGTACTTC; CDR3aa: CASSPQSGIGEQYF
abundance: once; len: 16; j_gene: TRBJ1-1; d_gene: -; v_gene: TRBV9; CDR3nt: TGTGCCAGCAGCGTAGCTACTGGACAGACCAACACTGAAGCTTTCTTT; CDR3aa: CASSVATGQTNTEAFF
abundance: -; len: 14; j_gene: TRBJ1-1; d_gene: -; v_gene: TRBV9; CDR3nt: TGTGCCAGCAGCGTAGAAATTGTGAACACTGAAGCTTTCTTT; CDR3aa: CASSVEIVNTEAFF
abundance: -; len: 16; j_gene: TRBJ2-7; d_gene: TRBD2; v_gene: TRBV7-9; CDR3nt: TGTGCCAGCAGCTCCCCGACTAGCCGGAGCTCCTACGAGCAGTACTTC; CDR3aa: CASSSPTSRSSYEQYF
abundance: -; len: 16; j_gene: TRBJ2-3; d_gene: -; v_gene: TRBV5-4; CDR3nt: TGTGCCAGCAGCTTGGCGCCGGGACTCGGCACAGATACGCAGTATTTT; CDR3aa: CASSLAPGLGTDTQYF
abundance: -; len: 14; j_gene: TRBJ2-7; d_gene: -; v_gene: TRBV6-1; CDR3nt: TGTGCCAGCAGTGAAGTTTGGGGGACGGGGGAGCAGTACTTC; CDR3aa: CASSEVWGTGEQYF
abundance: -; len: 14; j_gene: TRBJ1-4; d_gene: -; v_gene: TRBV3-1/TRBV3-2; CDR3nt: TGTGCCAGCAGCTCCGGGGCCGTTAATGAAAAACTGTTTTTT; CDR3aa: CASSSGAVNEKLFF
abundance: -; len: 11; j_gene: TRBJ2-7; d_gene: -; v_gene: TRBV20-1; CDR3nt: TGCAGTGCTAGAACGGGGAAAGAGCAGTACTTC; CDR3aa: CSARTGKEQYF
abundance: -; len: 12; j_gene: TRBJ1-2; d_gene: -; v_gene: TRBV2; CDR3nt: TGTGCCAGCAGTGTTCGAGAGACAGGCTACACCTTC; CDR3aa: CASSVRETGYTF
abundance: -; len: 13; j_gene: TRBJ1-2; d_gene: TRBD1; v_gene: TRBV29-1; CDR3nt: TGCAGCTCGTTCGGACAGGGGGCAAATGGCTACACCTTC; CDR3aa: CSSFGQGANGYTF
abundance: -; len: 15; j_gene: TRBJ2-3; d_gene: -; v_gene: TRBV5-1; CDR3nt: TGCGCCAGCAGCTTGCAGGGGCCCTACACAGATACGCAGTATTTT; CDR3aa: CASSLQGPYTDTQYF
abundance: once; len: 19; j_gene: TRBJ1-1; d_gene: -; v_gene: TRBV9; CDR3nt: TGTGCCAGCAGCTCCCGACGTTCAAGGGCAGGAGACCCGAACACTGAAGCTTTCTTT; CDR3aa: CASSSRRSRAGDPNTEAFF
abundance: once; len: 15; j_gene: TRBJ2-7; d_gene: TRBD2; v_gene: TRBV7-9; CDR3nt: TGTGCCAGCAGCTTATCGGGACTAGCGAATAACGAGCAGTACTTC; CDR3aa: CASSLSGLANNEQYF
abundance: -; len: 15; j_gene: TRBJ1-2; d_gene: TRBD1; v_gene: TRBV19; CDR3nt: TGTGCCAGTTCTTCCGGGACAGGGCCCGGCTATGGCTACACCTTC; CDR3aa: CASSSGTGPGYGYTF
abundance: -; len: 16; j_gene: TRBJ2-2; d_gene: -; v_gene: TRBV3-1/TRBV3-2; CDR3nt: TGTGCCAGCAGCCGTGGGGGGAGTTTTAATTCCGGGGAGCTGTTTTTT; CDR3aa: CASSRGGSFNSGELFF
abundance: -; len: 15; j_gene: TRBJ1-6; d_gene: -; v_gene: TRBV5-1; CDR3nt: TGCGCCAGCAGCTCGACCCGGGGGGATAATTCACCCCTCCACTTT; CDR3aa: CASSSTRGDNSPLHF
abundance: -; len: 18; j_gene: TRBJ1-2; d_gene: -; v_gene: TRBV7-2; CDR3nt: TGTGCCAGCAGCTCCCGATCGGGGGGGCCAGCGGTTGTATATGGCTACACCTTC; CDR3aa: CASSSRSGGPAVVYGYTF
abundance: -; len: 15; j_gene: TRBJ1-5; d_gene: -; v_gene: TRBV5-8; CDR3nt: TGTGCCAGCAGCTTGGACGGGTATAGCAATCAGCCCCAGCATTTT; CDR3aa: CASSLDGYSNQPQHF
abundance: -; len: 12; j_gene: TRBJ1-2; d_gene: -; v_gene: TRBV12-3/TRBV12-4; CDR3nt: TGTGCCAGCAGTCAACGGACAGCCGGCTACACCTTC; CDR3aa: CASSQRTAGYTF
abundance: -; len: 11; j_gene: TRBJ2-7; d_gene: -; v_gene: TRBV29-1; CDR3nt: TGCAGCGTTGACCAACTGGGGGAGCAGTACTTC; CDR3aa: CSVDQLGEQYF
abundance: many; len: 16; j_gene: TRBJ1-3; d_gene: -; v_gene: TRBV4-2; CDR3nt: TGTGCCAGCAATCCTCAAGCGGGACGCTCTGGAAACACCATATATTTT; CDR3aa: CASNPQAGRSGNTIYF
abundance: -; len: 17; j_gene: TRBJ2-2; d_gene: TRBD2; v_gene: TRBV7-9; CDR3nt: TGTGCCAGCAGCTTAAAGCGAAGCGGGGGCCACACCGGGGAGCTGTTTTTT; CDR3aa: CASSLKRSGGHTGELFF
abundance: -; len: 14; j_gene: TRBJ1-5; d_gene: TRBD1; v_gene: TRBV16; CDR3nt: TGTGCCAGCAGCCAGGACAGGGTTGATCAGCCCCAGCATTTT; CDR3aa: CASSQDRVDQPQHF
abundance: -; len: 13; j_gene: TRBJ1-1; d_gene: -; v_gene: TRBV5-8; CDR3nt: TGTGCCAGCAGCTCGGTGTCTGGTACTGAAGCTTTCTTT; CDR3aa: CASSSVSGTEAFF
abundance: few; len: 14; j_gene: TRBJ2-2; d_gene: -; v_gene: TRBV7-9; CDR3nt: TGTGCCAGCAGTTCGGGATCCCCCAAGCGGGAGCTGTTTTTT; CDR3aa: CASSSGSPKRELFF
abundance: -; len: 15; j_gene: TRBJ1-5; d_gene: TRBD1; v_gene: TRBV28; CDR3nt: TGTGCCAGCAGTTTGGGGGGACAGAACAATCAGCCCCAGCATTTT; CDR3aa: CASSLGGQNNQPQHF
abundance: -; len: 15; j_gene: TRBJ2-7; d_gene: TRBD2; v_gene: TRBV4-1; CDR3nt: TGCGCCAGCAGTTACAGCGGGGGTGGCTCCTACGAGCAGTACTTC; CDR3aa: CASSYSGGGSYEQYF
abundance: -; len: 14; j_gene: TRBJ2-1; d_gene: -; v_gene: TRBV7-2; CDR3nt: TGTGCCAGCAGCCCAGCGAGGACTATAAGTGAGCAGTTCTTC; CDR3aa: CASSPARTISEQFF
abundance: -; len: 17; j_gene: TRBJ2-2; d_gene: -; v_gene: TRBV13; CDR3nt: TGTGCCAGCAGCTCCGGGGAAGAGGGGTCGAACACCGGGGAGCTGTTTTTT; CDR3aa: CASSSGEEGSNTGELFF